The source of this TCR beta chain is a study of T cell repertoires in cytomegalovirus infection. The wider study: It was recently identified HLA-C-restricted and well-studied HLA-B-restricted CMV epitopes that the study used. Broader study findings: The study identified carriers of CMV plus the relevant HLA from cumulative public TCR beta family frequency. Clonotype analysis showed dominance of the ex vivo response by HLA-C-restricted CMV-specific TCR beta clonotypes.

This clonotype was counted a few times. Its specificity is unknown. This CDR3 has 13 residues. From germline, CDR1 is MDHEN and CDR2 SYDVKM. V lost 3 bases to trimming and J lost 4 bases, with 7 bases between them. MiXCR, run by TCRdb on the reads, gives a single entry per CDR3 protein. The sample yields roughly 19,000 distinct CDR3 sequences, around two fifths seen once. This material consisted of CD8+ T cells from cultured PBMCs, taken from culture after CMV antigen stimulation. The V gene is TRBV28, the J gene TRBJ1-5; possible D gene TRBD1, 5 bases. The sequence came from a human donor in good health (CMV status not recorded). Some clones in this sample may be carry-over from other donors' samples. The CDR3 is CASSLYRNQPQHF. The CDR3 nucleotides read TGTGCCAGCAGTTTGTACAGGAATCAGCCCCAGCATTTT.